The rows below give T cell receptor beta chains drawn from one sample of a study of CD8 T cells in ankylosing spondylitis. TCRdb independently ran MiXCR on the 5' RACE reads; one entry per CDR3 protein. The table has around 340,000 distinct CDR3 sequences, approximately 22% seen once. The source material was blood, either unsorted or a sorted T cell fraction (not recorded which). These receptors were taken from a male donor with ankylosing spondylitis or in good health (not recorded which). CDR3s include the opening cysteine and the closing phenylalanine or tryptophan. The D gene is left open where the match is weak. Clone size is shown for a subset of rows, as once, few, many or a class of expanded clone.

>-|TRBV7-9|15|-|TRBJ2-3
TGTGCCAGCAGCCTCCTGGGAGCTCGGGAGGATACGCAGTATTTT
CASSLLGAREDTQYF
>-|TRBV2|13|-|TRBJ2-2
TGTGCCAGCAGTGAACGTGACACCGGGGAGCTGTTTTTT
CASSERDTGELFF
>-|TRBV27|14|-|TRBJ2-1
TGTGCCAGCAGGCTGGGAAATTCCTACAATGAGCAGTTCTTC
CASRLGNSYNEQFF
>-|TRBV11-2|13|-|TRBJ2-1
TGTGCCAGCAGCTTAGTACTGGGAAATGAGCAGTTCTTC
CASSLVLGNEQFF
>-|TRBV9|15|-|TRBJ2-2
TGTGCCAGCAGCGTAGGAGCCGAGGAAGCCGGGGAGCTGTTTTTT
CASSVGAEEAGELFF
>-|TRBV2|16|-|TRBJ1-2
TGTGCCAGCAGTGACTCTCGGGACACCTCTAACTATGGCTACACCTTC
CASSDSRDTSNYGYTF
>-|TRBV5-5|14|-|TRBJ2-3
TGTGCCAGAAGCTTGGAGTTCGCGGAAGATACGCAGTATTTT
CARSLEFAEDTQYF
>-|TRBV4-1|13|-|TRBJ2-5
TGCGCCAGCAGCCGTGGGCCGGGGGAGACCCAGTACTTC
CASSRGPGETQYF
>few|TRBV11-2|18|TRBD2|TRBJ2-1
TGTGCCAGCAGCTTAGGGACGGGACTAGCAAGCTCCTACAATGAGCAGTTCTTC
CASSLGTGLASSYNEQFF
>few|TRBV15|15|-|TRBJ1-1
TGTGCCACCCGACAACTTAGTAGTAAAGGTCCGGGAGCTTTCTTT
CATRQLSSKGPGAFF
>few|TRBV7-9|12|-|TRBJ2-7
TGTGCCAGCAGCTGGAACCCTTACGAGCAGTACTTC
CASSWNPYEQYF
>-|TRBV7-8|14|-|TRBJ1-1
TGTGCCAGCAGCTTAGGGTCCTCGGGAACTGAAGCTTTCTTT
CASSLGSSGTEAFF
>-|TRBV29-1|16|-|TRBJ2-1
TGCAGCGTTGAGCCCTTAGACAGGAGCTCCTACAATGAGCAGTTCTTC
CSVEPLDRSSYNEQFF
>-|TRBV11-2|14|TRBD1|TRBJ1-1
TGTGCCAACCATGCGGACAGGAGGGGGACTGAAGCTTTCTTT
CANHADRRGTEAFF
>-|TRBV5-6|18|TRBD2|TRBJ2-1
TGTGCCAGCAGCTTCGGGGGAAGCGGGGGGGACATTTACAATGAGCAGTTCTTC
CASSFGGSGGDIYNEQFF
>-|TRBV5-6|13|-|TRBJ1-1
TGTGCCAGCAGCTGGGGGGTGGACACTGAAGCTTTCTTT
CASSWGVDTEAFF
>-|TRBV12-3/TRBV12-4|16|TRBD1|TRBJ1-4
TGTGCCAGCAGTCCTACGGGGACAGGGAGAAATGAAAAACTGTTTTTT
CASSPTGTGRNEKLFF
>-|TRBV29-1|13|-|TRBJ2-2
TGCAGCGTTGGCCAGGCGAACACCGGGGAGCTGGTTTTT
CSVGQANTGELVF
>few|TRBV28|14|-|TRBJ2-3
TGTGCCAGCACTTCGAGGGACAACCGGGATACGCAGTATTTT
CASTSRDNRDTQYF
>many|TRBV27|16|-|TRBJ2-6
TGTGCCAGCAGTTTACTAGGTTTCTCTGGGGCCAACGTCCTGACTTTC
CASSLLGFSGANVLTF
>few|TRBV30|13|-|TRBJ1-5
TGTGCCTGGAGTCCAGGGTCCGGGGTACTCCAGCATTTT
CAWSPGSGVLQHF
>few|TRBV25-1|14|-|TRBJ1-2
TGTGCCAGCAGTCACCCGGGCGTCGGCTATGGCTACACCTTC
CASSHPGVGYGYTF
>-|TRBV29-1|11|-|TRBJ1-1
TGCAGCGGGTGGGAGAACACTGAAGCTTTCTTT
CSGWENTEAFF
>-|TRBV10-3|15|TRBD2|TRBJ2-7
TGTGCCATCAGTGACCAAAGCGGGGGCCCCTGGGAGCAGTACTTC
CAISDQSGGPWEQYF
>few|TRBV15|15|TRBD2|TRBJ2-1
TGTGCCACCAGCAGAGATCTGGGGGGGTACAATGAGCAGTTCTTC
CATSRDLGGYNEQFF
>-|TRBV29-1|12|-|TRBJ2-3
TGCAGCGTTACAGAGAGCACAGATACGCAGTATTTT
CSVTESTDTQYF
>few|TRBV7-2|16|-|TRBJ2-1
TGTGCCAGCAGCTTAGCGTGGTCAGGTATATACAATGAGCAGTTCTTC
CASSLAWSGIYNEQFF
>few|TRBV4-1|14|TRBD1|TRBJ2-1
TGCGCCAGCAGCCTGGGACAGACCGACAATGAGCAGTTCTTC
CASSLGQTDNEQFF
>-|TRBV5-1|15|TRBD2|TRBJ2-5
TGCGCCAGCAGCCTCTTCGGAAGCGGGGTGGAGACCCAGTACTTC
CASSLFGSGVETQYF
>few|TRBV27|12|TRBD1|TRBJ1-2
TGTGCCAGCAGTACAGGGGGCGGGGGCTACACCTTC
CASSTGGGGYTF
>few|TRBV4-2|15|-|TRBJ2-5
TGTGCCAGCAGCCAAGATTGGGAAGCAAAAGCGGCCCAGTACTTC
CASSQDWEAKAAQYF
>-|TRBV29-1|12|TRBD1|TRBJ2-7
TGCAGCGTTTGGGGACAGGATTACGAGCAGTACTTC
CSVWGQDYEQYF
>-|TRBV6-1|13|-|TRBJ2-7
TGTGCCAGCAGCTTCACAGGGTCCTACGAGCAGTACTTC
CASSFTGSYEQYF
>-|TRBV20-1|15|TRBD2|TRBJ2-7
TGCAGTGCTAGAGAGACTAGCGGTAGCTCCTACGAGCAGTACTTC
CSARETSGSSYEQYF
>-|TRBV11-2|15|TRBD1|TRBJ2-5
TGTGCCAGCAGCTTAGAAGAGGGGGCTGTTCAGACCCAGTACTTC
CASSLEEGAVQTQYF
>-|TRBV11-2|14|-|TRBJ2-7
TGTGCCAGCAGCTTAGATCGGGACACCTACGAGCAGTACTTC
CASSLDRDTYEQYF
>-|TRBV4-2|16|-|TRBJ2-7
TGTGCCAGCAGCCAAGTTTCAAAAAGGGTGGACTACGAGCAGTACTTC
CASSQVSKRVDYEQYF
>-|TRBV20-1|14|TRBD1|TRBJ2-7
TGCAGTGCTAGAGTGGGGGACAGGTGGGGCGAGCAGTACTTC
CSARVGDRWGEQYF
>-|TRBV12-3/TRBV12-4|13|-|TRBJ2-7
TGTGCCAGCAGTTTAGGTCGGCCCCGCGAGCAGTACTTC
CASSLGRPREQYF
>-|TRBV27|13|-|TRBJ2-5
TGTGCCAGTCGCCCTCCGAATCAAGAGACCCAGTACTTC
CASRPPNQETQYF
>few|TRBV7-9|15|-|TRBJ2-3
TGTGCCAGCAGCTTAGGGCAGCAAGGTCCAGATACGCAGTATTTT
CASSLGQQGPDTQYF
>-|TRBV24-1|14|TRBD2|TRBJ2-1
TGTGCCACCGAGACTAGCGGGGGCCCCAATGAGCAGTTCTTC
CATETSGGPNEQFF